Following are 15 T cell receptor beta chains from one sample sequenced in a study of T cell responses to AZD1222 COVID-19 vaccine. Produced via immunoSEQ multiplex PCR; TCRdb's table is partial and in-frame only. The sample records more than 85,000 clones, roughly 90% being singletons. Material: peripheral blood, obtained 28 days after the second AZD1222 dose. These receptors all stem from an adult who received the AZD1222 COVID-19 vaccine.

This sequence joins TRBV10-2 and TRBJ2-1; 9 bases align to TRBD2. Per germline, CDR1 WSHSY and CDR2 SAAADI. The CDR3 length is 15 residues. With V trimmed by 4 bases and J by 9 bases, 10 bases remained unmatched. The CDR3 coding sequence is TGCGCCAGCAGTGTTCGGCGGGAGGGCCGAGGTGAGCAGTTCTTC. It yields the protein CASSVRREGRGEQFF.

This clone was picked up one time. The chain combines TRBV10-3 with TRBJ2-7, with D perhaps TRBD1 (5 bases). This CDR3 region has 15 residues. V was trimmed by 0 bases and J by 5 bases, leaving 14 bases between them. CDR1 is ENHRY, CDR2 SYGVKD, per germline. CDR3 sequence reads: CAISESKGIGDEQYF. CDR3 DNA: TGTGCCATCAGTGAGTCTAAAGGGATAGGGGACGAGCAGTACTTC.

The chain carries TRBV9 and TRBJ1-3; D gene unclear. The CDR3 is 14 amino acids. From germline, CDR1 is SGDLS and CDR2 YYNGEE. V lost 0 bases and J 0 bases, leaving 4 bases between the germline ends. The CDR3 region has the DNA TGTGCCAGCAGCGTAGAAGACTCTGGAAACACCATATATTTT. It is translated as CASSVEDSGNTIYF.

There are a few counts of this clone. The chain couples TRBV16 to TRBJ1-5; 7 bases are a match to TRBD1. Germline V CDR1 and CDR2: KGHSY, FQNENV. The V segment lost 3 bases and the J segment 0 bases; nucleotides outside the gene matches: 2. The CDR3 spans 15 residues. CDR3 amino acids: CASSHRGDSNQPQHF. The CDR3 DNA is TGTGCCAGCAGCCACAGGGGGGATAGCAATCAGCCCCAGCATTTT.

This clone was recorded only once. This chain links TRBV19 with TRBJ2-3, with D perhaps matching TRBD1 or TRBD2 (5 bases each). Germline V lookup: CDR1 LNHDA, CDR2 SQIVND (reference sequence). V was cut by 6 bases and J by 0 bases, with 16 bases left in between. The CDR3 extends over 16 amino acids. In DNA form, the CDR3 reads TGTGCCAGTAGCGTGGATGGGGGTAGTAGCACAGATACGCAGTATTTT. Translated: CASSVDGGSSTDTQYF.

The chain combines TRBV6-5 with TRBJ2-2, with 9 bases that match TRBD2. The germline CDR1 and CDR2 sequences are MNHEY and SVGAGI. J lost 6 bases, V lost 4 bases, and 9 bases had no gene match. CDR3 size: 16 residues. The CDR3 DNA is TGTGCCAGCAGTTCCACCGGGGGACTAGCTTCCGGGGAGCTGTTTTTT. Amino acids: CASSSTGGLASGELFF.

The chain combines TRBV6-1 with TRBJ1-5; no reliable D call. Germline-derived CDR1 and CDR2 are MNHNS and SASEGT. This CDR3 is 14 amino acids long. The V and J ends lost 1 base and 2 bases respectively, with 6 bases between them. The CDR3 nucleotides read TGTGCCAGCAGTGAAGGTATTCGCAATCAGCCCCAGCATTTT. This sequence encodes CASSEGIRNQPQHF.

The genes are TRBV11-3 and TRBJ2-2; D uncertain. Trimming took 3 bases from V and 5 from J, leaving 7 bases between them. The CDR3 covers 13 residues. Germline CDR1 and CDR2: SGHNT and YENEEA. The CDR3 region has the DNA TGTGCCAGCAGCTTTCTTATGACCGGGGAGCTGTTTTTT. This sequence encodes CASSFLMTGELFF.

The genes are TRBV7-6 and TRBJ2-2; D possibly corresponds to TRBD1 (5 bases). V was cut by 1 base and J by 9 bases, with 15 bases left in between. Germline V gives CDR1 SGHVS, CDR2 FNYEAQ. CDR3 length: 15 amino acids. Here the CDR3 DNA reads TGTGCCAGCAGCTTAGGAGGTTGGGGCGCAAGGGAGCTGTTTTTT. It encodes CASSLGGWGARELFF.

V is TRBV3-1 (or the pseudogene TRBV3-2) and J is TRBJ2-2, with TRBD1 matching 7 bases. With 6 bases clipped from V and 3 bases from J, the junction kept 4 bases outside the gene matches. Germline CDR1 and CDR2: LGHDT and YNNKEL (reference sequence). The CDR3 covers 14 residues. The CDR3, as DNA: TGTGCCAGCAGTCGACAGGGATACACCGGGGAGCTGTTTTTT. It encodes CASSRQGYTGELFF.

DNA for the CDR3: TGTGCCAGCAGCCCCTCCGGGACTAGCGGGGCAGATACGCAGTATTTT. This gives the protein CASSPSGTSGADTQYF. The rearrangement joins TRBV11-3 to TRBJ2-3; 13 positions agree with TRBD2. V trimming: 5 bases; J trimming: 4 bases; junction bases outside the gene matches: 6. The length of the CDR3 is 16 residues. Germline V gene lookup returns CDR1 SGHNT and CDR2 YENEEA.

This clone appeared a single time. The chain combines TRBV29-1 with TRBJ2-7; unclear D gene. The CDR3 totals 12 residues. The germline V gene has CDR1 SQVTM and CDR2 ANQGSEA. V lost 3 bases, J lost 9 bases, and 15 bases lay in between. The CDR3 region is CSVDENGPGQYF. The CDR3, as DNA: TGCAGCGTTGATGAGAACGGGCCAGGGCAGTACTTC.

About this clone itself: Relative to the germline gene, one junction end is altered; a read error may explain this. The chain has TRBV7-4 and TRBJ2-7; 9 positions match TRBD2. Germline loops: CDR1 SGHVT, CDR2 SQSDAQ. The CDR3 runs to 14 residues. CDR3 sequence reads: CASSLALWLAGRHF. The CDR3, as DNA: TGTGCCAGCAGCTTAGCGCTCTGGCTAGCGGGACGGCACTTC.

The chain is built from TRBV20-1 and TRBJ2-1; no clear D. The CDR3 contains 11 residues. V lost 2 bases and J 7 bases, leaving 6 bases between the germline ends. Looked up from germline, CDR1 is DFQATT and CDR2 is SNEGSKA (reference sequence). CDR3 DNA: TGCAGTGCTAGATCCTGGAATGAGCAGTTCTTC. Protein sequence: CSARSWNEQFF.

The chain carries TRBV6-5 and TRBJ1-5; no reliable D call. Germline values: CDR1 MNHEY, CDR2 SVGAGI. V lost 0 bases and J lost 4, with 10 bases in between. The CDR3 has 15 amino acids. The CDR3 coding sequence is TGTGCCAGCAGTTACTCAGGGCAGTGGAATCAGCCCCAGCATTTT. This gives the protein CASSYSGQWNQPQHF.